This T cell receptor (beta chain) is from a study of beta chain features in type 1 diabetes. Study-wide findings and caveats: Unsettled here was the matter of whether HLA type influences TCRB rearrangement. Any PCR bias toward short templates would affect both groups alike.

cDNA synthesis used the whole RNA isolate, giving expressed TCRB sequences. Sequenced by immunoSEQ multiplex PCR; TCRdb stores in-frame clones only, minus some. Here the sample spans 160,000 or so clones, 11% being singletons. Points on this clone: Its antigen is not known.

Germline values: CDR1 SQVTM, CDR2 ANQGSEA. This CDR3 has 14 amino acids. Trimming took off 4 bases at V and 4 bases at J, with 15 bases between the two ends. The rearrangement links TRBV29-1 to TRBJ2-3, with D tentatively TRBD1 (7 bases). Sequences were obtained from central memory CD4+ T cells from blood. The clonotype originates from a man between 18 and 35 years old in good health. The CDR3 loop reads CSVGRRGRADTQYF. The CDR3 bases are TGCAGCGTTGGTAGGAGGGGGCGCGCAGATACGCAGTATTTT.